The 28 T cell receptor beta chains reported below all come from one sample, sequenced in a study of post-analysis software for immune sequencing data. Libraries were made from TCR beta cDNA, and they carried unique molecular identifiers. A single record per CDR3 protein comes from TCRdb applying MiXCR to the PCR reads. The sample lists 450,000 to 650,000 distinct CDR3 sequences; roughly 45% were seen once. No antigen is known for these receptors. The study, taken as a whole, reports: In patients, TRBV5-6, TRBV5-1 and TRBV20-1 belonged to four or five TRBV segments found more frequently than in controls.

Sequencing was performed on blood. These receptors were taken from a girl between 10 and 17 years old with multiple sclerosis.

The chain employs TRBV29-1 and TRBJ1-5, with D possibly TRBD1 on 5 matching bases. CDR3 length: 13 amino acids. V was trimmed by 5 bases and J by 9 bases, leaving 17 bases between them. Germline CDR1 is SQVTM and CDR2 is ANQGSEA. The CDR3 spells CSVSMGGEGPQHF. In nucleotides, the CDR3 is TGCAGCGTTTCTATGGGGGGGGAGGGGCCCCAGCATTTT.

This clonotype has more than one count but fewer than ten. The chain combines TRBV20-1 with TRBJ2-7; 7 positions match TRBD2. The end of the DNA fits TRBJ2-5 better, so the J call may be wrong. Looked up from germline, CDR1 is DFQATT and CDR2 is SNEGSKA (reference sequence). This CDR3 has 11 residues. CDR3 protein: CSATASGTQYF. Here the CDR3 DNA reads TGCAGTGCTACCGCTAGCGGGACCCAGTACTTC.

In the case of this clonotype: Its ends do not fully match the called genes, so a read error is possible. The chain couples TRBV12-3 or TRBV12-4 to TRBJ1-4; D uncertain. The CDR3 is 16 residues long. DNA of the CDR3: TGTGCCAGCAGCCTTACTAAGCTTGGAACTAGTGAAAAACTGTTTTTT. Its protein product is CASSLTKLGTSEKLFF.

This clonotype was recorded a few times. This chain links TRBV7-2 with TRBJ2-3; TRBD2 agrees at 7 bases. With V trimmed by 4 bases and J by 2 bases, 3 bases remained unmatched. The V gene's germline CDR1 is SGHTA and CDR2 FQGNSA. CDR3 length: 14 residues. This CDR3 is CASSSAGFTDTQYF. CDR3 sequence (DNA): TGTGCCAGCAGCTCAGCGGGGTTCACAGATACGCAGTATTTT.

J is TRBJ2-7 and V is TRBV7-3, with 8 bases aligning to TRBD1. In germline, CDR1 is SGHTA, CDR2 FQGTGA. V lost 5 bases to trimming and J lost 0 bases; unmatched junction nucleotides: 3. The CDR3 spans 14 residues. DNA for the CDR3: TGTGCCAGCAGCATCGACAGGGGCTCCTACGAGCAGTACTTC. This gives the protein CASSIDRGSYEQYF. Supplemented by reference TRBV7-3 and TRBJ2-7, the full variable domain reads GAGVSQTPSNKVTEKGKYVELRCDPISGHTALYWYRQSLGQGPEFLIYFQGTGAADDSGLPNDRFFAVRPEGSVSTLKIQRTERGDSAVYLCASSIDRGSYEQYFGPGTRLTVT.

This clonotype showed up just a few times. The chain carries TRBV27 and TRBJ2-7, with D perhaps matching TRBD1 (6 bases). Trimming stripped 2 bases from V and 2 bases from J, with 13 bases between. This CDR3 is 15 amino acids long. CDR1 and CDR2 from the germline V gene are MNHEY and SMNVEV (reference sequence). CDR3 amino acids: CASSLGATGTYEQYF. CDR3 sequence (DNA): TGTGCCAGCAGTTTAGGGGCTACAGGGACCTACGAGCAGTACTTC.

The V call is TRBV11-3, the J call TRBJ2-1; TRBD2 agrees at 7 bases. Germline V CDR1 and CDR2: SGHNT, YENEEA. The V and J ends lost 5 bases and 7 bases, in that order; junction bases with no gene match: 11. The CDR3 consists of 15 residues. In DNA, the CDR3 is TGTGCCAGCAGCCCCACCGGGGAGGGGCGAAATGAGCAGTTCTTC. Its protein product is CASSPTGEGRNEQFF.

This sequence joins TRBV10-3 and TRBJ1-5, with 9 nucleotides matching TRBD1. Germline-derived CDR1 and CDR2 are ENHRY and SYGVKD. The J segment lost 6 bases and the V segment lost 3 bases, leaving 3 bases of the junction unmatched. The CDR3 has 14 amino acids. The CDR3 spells CAISDTGGFQPQHF. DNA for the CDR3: TGTGCCATCAGTGATACAGGGGGCTTTCAGCCCCAGCATTTT.

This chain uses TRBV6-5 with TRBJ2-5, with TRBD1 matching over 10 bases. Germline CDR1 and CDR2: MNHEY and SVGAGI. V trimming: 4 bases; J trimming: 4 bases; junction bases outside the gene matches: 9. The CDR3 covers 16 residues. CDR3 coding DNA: TGTGCCAGCAGTTTCGCCGGGACAGGGGTTTTAGAGACCCAGTACTTC. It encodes CASSFAGTGVLETQYF.

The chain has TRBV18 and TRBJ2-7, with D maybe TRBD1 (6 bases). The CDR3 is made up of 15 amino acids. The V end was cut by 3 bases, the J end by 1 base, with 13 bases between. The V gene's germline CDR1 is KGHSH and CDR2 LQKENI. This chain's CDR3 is CASSPGAQGSYEQYF. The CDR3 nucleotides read TGTGCCAGCTCACCTGGCGCACAGGGATCCTACGAGCAGTACTTC.

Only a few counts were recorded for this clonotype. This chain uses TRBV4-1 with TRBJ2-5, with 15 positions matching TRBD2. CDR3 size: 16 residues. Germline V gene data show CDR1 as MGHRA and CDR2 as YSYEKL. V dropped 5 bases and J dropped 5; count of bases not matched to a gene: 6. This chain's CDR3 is CASSFGTSGRRETQYF. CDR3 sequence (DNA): TGCGCCAGCAGCTTCGGGACTAGCGGGAGGAGGGAGACCCAGTACTTC.

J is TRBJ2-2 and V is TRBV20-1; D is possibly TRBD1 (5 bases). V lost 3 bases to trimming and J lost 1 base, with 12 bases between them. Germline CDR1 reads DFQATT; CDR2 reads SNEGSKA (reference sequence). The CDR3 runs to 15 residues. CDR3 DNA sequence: TGCAGTGCTAGCGCCGACAGCCTGAACACCGGGGAGCTGTTTTTT. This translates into CSASADSLNTGELFF.

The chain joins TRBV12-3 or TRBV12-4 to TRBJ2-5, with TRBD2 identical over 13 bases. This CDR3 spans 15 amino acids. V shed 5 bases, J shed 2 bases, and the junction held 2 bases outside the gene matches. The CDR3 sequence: CASSMGLAGQETQYF. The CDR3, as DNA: TGTGCCAGCAGTATGGGACTAGCGGGGCAAGAGACCCAGTACTTC.

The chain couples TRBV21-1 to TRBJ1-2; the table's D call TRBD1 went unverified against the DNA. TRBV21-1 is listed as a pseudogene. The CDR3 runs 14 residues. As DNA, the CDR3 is TGTGCCTGTAGATCCGGGACAGGGTCCTATGGCTACACCTTC. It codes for CACRSGTGSYGYTF.

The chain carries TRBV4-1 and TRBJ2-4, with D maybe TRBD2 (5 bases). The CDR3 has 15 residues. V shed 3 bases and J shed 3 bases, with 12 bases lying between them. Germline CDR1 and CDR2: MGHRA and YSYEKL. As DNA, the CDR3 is TGCGCCAGCAGCCAGGCGGAACGGGACAAAAACATTCAGTACTTC. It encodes CASSQAERDKNIQYF.

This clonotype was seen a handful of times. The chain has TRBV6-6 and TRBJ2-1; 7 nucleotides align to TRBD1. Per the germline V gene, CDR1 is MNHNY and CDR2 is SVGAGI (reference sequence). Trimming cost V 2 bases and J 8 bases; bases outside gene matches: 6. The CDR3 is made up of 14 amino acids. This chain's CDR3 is CASSYTGQEDEQFF. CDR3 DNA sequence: TGTGCCAGCAGTTACACCGGACAGGAGGATGAGCAGTTCTTC.

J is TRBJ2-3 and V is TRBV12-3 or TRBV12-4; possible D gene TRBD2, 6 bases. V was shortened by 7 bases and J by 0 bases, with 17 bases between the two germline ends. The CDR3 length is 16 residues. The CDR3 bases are TGTGCCAGCACCCCGTGGCGGGGAACTAGCACAGATACGCAGTATTTT. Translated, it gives CASTPWRGTSTDTQYF.

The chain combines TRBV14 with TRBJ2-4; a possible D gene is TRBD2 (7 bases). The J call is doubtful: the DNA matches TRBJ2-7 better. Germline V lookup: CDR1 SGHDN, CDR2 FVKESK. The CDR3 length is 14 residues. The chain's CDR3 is CASSFGAGAVEQYF. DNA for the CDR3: TGTGCCAGCAGCTTTGGGGCGGGGGCTGTCGAGCAGTACTTC.

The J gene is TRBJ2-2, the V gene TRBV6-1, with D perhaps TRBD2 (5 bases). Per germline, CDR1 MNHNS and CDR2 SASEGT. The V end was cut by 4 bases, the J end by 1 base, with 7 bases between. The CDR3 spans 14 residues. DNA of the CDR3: TGTGCCAGCAGTGCACTAGGGAACACCGGGGAGCTGTTTTTT. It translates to CASSALGNTGELFF.

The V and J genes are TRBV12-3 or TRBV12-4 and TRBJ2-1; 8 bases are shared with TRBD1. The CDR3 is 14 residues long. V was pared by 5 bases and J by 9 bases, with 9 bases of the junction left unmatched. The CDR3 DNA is TGTGCCAGCAGTCCCGGGACAGGATCCTCTGAGCAGTTCTTC. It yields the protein CASSPGTGSSEQFF.

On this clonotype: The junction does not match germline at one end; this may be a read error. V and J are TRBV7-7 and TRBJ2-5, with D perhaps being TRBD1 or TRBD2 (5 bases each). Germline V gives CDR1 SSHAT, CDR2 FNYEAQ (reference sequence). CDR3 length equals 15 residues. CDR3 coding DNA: TGTGCCAGCAGCTTAGATCCGGGACCCCAAGAGACCCGGTACTTC. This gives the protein CASSLDPGPQETRYF.

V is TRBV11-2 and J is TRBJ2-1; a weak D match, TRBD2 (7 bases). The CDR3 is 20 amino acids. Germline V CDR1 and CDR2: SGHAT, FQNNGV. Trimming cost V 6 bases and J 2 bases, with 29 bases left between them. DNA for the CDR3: TGTGCCAGCAGTAAAAAGTCAACGTTCGGGGGGCTATTCACCTACAATGAGCAGTTCTTC. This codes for CASSKKSTFGGLFTYNEQFF.

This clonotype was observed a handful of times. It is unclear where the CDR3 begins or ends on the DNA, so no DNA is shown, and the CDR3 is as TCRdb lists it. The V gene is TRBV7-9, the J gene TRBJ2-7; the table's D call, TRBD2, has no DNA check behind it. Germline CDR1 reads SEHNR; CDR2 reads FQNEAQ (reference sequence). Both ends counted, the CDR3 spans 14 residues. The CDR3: CASSFWPRSYEQYF.

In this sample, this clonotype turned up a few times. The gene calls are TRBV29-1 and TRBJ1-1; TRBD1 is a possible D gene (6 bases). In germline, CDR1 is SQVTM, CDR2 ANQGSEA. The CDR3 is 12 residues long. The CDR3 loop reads CSWIGRGSEAFF. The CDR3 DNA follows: TGCAGTTGGATTGGAAGGGGGTCTGAAGCTTTCTTT.

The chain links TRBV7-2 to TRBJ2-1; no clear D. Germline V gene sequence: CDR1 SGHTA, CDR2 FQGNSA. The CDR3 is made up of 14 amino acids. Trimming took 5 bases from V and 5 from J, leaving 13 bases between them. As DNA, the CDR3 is TGTGCCAGCAGCCTAGTGTACCTGAACAATGAGCAGTTCTTC. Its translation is CASSLVYLNNEQFF.

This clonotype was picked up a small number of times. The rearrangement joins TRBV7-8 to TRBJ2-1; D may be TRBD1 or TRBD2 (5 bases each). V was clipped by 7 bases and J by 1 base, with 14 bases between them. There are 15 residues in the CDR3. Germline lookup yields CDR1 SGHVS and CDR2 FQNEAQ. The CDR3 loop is CASTPLGESYNEQFF. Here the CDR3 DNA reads TGTGCCAGCACCCCCTTGGGGGAGTCCTACAATGAGCAGTTCTTC.

This CDR3 reads CASSVDPGTEVYGYTF. As DNA, the CDR3 is TGTGCCAGCAGCGTAGACCCCGGGACAGAAGTATATGGCTACACCTTC. The rearrangement joins TRBV9 to TRBJ1-2; TRBD1 agrees at 7 bases. The CDR3 spans 16 residues. Germline V gene sequence: CDR1 SGDLS, CDR2 YYNGEE. V lost 0 bases, J lost 5 bases, and 10 bases stayed unmatched.

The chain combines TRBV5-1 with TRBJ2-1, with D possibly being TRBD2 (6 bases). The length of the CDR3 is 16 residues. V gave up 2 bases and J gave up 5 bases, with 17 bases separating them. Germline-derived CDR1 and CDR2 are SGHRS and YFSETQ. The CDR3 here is CASSFTGTGGDNEQFF. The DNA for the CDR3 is TGCGCCAGCAGCTTTACCGGGACTGGCGGGGACAATGAGCAGTTCTTC.